The next 27 T cell receptor beta chains were all read from a single sample in a study of CD8+CD57+ T cells in acquired aplastic anemia. It was genomic DNA that served as the template for profiling TCR beta VDJ and CDR3. TCRdb redid the calling of the reads with MiXCR, one entry per CDR3 protein. The table includes approximately 170,000 distinct CDR3 sequences, over 40% detected once. All sequencing subjects had displayed CD8+CD57+ cell expansion on flow cytometry. Sequencing used sorted CD4+, CD8+, or CD8+CD57+ T cells (not recorded which) from PBMCs. These TCRs come from a human donor with aplastic anemia.

The chain links TRBV5-1 to TRBJ1-4; maybe TRBD1 (6 bases). V lost 4 bases to trimming and J lost 7 bases, with 11 bases between them. In germline, CDR1 is SGHRS, CDR2 YFSETQ. The CDR3 totals 13 residues. The CDR3 region has the DNA TGCGCCAGCAGCGTTACAGGGATTGAAAAACTGTTTTTT. As protein: CASSVTGIEKLFF.

The rearrangement uses TRBV20-1 and TRBJ2-7; 10 nucleotides match TRBD2. Germline trimming cut 5 bases from V and 0 bases from J; bases unmatched to any gene: 4. Germline values: CDR1 DFQATT, CDR2 SNEGSKA (reference sequence). The CDR3 totals 14 residues. The CDR3 DNA reads TGCAGTGCTCCCTTAGCGGGGGGCTCCTACGAGCAGTACTTC. Protein sequence: CSAPLAGGSYEQYF.

The chain carries TRBV9 and TRBJ1-6, with 8 bases fitting TRBD1. This CDR3 is built from 18 residues. From germline, CDR1 is SGDLS and CDR2 YYNGEE. Trimming took 4 bases from V and 5 from J; bases not matched to a gene: 14. The CDR3 DNA reads as TGTGCCAGCAGCACCCACCCCTTCCAGGGGGCGGATAATTCACCCCTCCACTTT. Protein sequence: CASSTHPFQGADNSPLHF.

This clonotype was counted ten times or more. The chain employs TRBV15 and TRBJ1-2; no clear D. V shed 1 base and J shed 5 bases, with 11 bases lying between them. Germline CDR1 LNHNV, CDR2 YYDKDF (reference sequence). This CDR3 contains 14 residues. The CDR3 is CATSRGGSSYGYTF. CDR3 nucleotides: TGTGCCACCAGCAGAGGAGGCAGCTCTTATGGCTACACCTTC.

This clonotype was seen many times. This chain joins TRBV20-1 and TRBJ2-5, with D hard to call. Trimming took 5 bases from V and 3 from J, leaving 4 bases between them. The CDR3 covers 10 residues. From germline, CDR1 is DFQATT and CDR2 SNEGSKA (reference sequence). The CDR3 nucleotides read TGCAGTGCTCTGGAAGAGACCCAGTACTTC. Protein sequence: CSALEETQYF.

As regards this clonotype: A read error is possible here, since a much larger clone lies one base away. This chain joins TRBV6-5 and TRBJ2-3; D is undetermined. Trimming shortened V by 4 bases and J by 5 bases, and 16 bases separated the two germline ends. This CDR3 is 15 amino acids long. CDR1 and CDR2 (germline): MNHEY, SVGAGI. CDR3 DNA sequence: TGTGCCAGCAGTTCACTGCCCGCGGTGGGAGATACGCAGTATTTT. As protein: CASSSLPAVGDTQYF.

This clonotype showed up many times. One junction end disagrees with the germline gene, perhaps due to a read error. The chain employs TRBV5-4 and TRBJ2-1; 11 positions match TRBD2. This CDR3 has 15 amino acids. Germline-derived CDR1 and CDR2 are SGHNT and YYREEE (reference sequence). The CDR3 protein is CASRLGLAEYNEQFF. CDR3 nucleotides: TGTGCCAGCAGGTTGGGACTAGCGGAATACAATGAGCAGTTCTTC.

The rearrangement joins TRBV19 to TRBJ1-2; D gene unclear. CDR1 and CDR2 (germline): LNHDA, SQIVND (reference sequence). The CDR3 runs to 12 residues. The V and J ends lost 9 bases and 7 bases respectively, with 15 bases between them. CDR3 in DNA: TGTGCCAGCAGCTTACTGGGAGGTGGCTACACCTTC. It is translated as CASSLLGGGYTF.

This clonotype appeared once. V gene TRBV9 combines with J gene TRBJ1-2; D not resolved. Deletions cut 0 bases from V and 0 bases from J, with 15 bases between. Germline V gene data show CDR1 as SGDLS and CDR2 as YYNGEE. This CDR3 comprises 17 residues. The CDR3: CASSVVGGPTSNYGYTF. In nucleotides, the CDR3 is TGTGCCAGCAGCGTAGTTGGCGGCCCGACCTCTAACTATGGCTACACCTTC. Using reference TRBV9 and TRBJ1-2 for the parts outside the CDR3, the full variable domain is DSGVTQTPKHLITATGQRVTLRCSPRSGDLSVYWYQQSLDQGLQFLIQYYNGEERAKGNILERFSAQQFPDLHSELNLSSLELGDSALYFCASSVVGGPTSNYGYTFGSGTRLTVV.

This clonotype was seen a few times. This chain links TRBV7-7 with TRBJ2-1; D is ambiguous. V dropped 5 bases and J dropped 6 bases, with 11 bases sitting between them. The CDR3 totals 13 residues. Germline V gene data show CDR1 as SSHAT and CDR2 as FNYEAQ (reference sequence). CDR3 region: CASSLSSRNEQFF. In DNA, the CDR3 is TGTGCCAGCAGCCTTAGTAGTCGCAATGAGCAGTTCTTC.

In regard to this clonotype: The junction departs from the called germline gene at one end, perhaps through a read error. The rearrangement links TRBV10-3 to TRBJ2-2; 15 nucleotides match TRBD2. In germline, CDR1 is ENHRY, CDR2 SYGVKD. The CDR3 is 18 amino acids. The CDR3: CASSYLGLAGGYTGELFF. CDR3 nucleotide sequence: TGTGCCAGCAGTTACCTTGGACTAGCGGGAGGGTACACCGGGGAGCTGTTTTTT.

This clonotype was observed a single time. CDR3: CASRDRDKFF. The DNA for the CDR3 is TGTGCCAGCCGGGACAGGGATAAGTTCTTC. This chain links TRBV2 with TRBJ2-1; 9 nucleotides match TRBD1. Germline values: CDR1 SNHLY, CDR2 FYNNEI. CDR3 length: 10 residues. The V segment lost 8 bases and the J segment 14 bases; nucleotides outside the gene matches: 4.

This clonotype was picked up many times. The V gene is TRBV4-2, the J gene TRBJ1-1; D is unresolved. CDR1 and CDR2 (germline): LGHNA, YNFKEQ. This CDR3 is 15 amino acids long. Trimming removed 3 bases at V and 5 bases at J, with 16 bases between. CDR3 residues: CASSQADKGGTEAFF. CDR3 in DNA: TGTGCCAGCAGCCAGGCTGACAAGGGAGGAACTGAAGCTTTCTTT.

The rearrangement uses TRBV19 and TRBJ1-6, with TRBD1 matching over 9 bases. The CDR3 covers 14 residues. The J segment lost 10 bases and the V segment lost 9 bases, leaving 10 bases of the junction unmatched. CDR1 and CDR2 (germline): LNHDA, SQIVND (reference sequence). CDR3 amino acids: CASRRTGVRSPLHF. CDR3 bases: TGTGCCAGCAGACGGACAGGGGTTAGGTCACCCCTCCACTTT. Full variable domain (missing parts from reference TRBV19 and TRBJ1-6): DGGITQSPKYLFRKEGQNVTLSCEQNLNHDAMYWYRQDPGQGLRLIYYSQIVNDFQKGDIAEGYSVSREKKESFPLTVTSAQKNPTAFYLCASRRTGVRSPLHFGNGTRLTVT.

This clonotype was counted many times. The J gene is TRBJ1-5, the V gene TRBV19; 7 positions agree with TRBD1. The V gene end was trimmed by 6 bases and the J gene end by 6 bases; junction bases not matched to a gene: 8. Germline V lookup: CDR1 LNHDA, CDR2 SQIVND (reference sequence). There are 14 residues in the CDR3. CDR3 loop: CASRRRQGGQPQHF. CDR3 in DNA: TGTGCCAGTAGGCGGCGACAGGGAGGTCAGCCCCAGCATTTT.

This clonotype was seen more than once but under ten times. The rearrangement uses TRBV25-1 and TRBJ2-7, with D tentatively TRBD1 or TRBD2 (5 bases each). The CDR3 length is 14 residues. Per the germline V gene, CDR1 is MGHDK and CDR2 is SYGVNS. V was pared by 6 bases and J by 5 bases, with 17 bases between. CDR3 bases: TGTGCCAGCAGGGGTTCATGGGGGAGCCACGAGCAGTACTTC. Its translation is CASRGSWGSHEQYF.

This clonotype showed up just a few times. The rearrangement links TRBV19 to TRBJ2-2; D is uncertain. Germline V lookup: CDR1 LNHDA, CDR2 SQIVND (reference sequence). This CDR3 has 15 residues. The V end lost 5 bases, the J end lost 0 bases, and 10 bases lay between the germline ends. This CDR3 reads CASSARPANTGELFF. The CDR3 DNA reads as TGTGCCAGTAGTGCGAGACCAGCGAACACCGGGGAGCTGTTTTTT.

This clonotype was observed a single time. This chain connects TRBV24-1 to TRBJ1-5; 10 bases map to TRBD1. From germline, CDR1 is KGHDR and CDR2 SFDVKD. V trimming: 5 bases; J trimming: 2 bases; junction bases outside the gene matches: 5. The CDR3 runs to 16 residues. The CDR3 loop is CATSGTGGVRNQPQHF. The CDR3 DNA sequence: TGTGCCACCAGTGGGACAGGGGGGGTCCGCAATCAGCCCCAGCATTTT.

In this sample, this clonotype turned up many times. The chain has TRBV12-3 or TRBV12-4 and TRBJ2-3; no clear D gene. This CDR3 is built from 15 residues. Trimming shortened V by 1 base and J by 6 bases, and 14 bases separated the two germline ends. The CDR3 sequence: CASSLEMGFGDTQYF. The DNA for the CDR3 is TGTGCCAGCAGTTTAGAGATGGGGTTCGGCGATACGCAGTATTTT.

This clonotype has only one observation. The V call is TRBV5-1, the J call TRBJ2-7; 9 bases are shared with TRBD1. This CDR3 has 15 amino acids. The V gene's germline CDR1 is SGHRS and CDR2 YFSETQ. The CDR3 loop is CAGSSMTGGPYEQYV. The CDR3 DNA reads TGCGCCGGCAGCTCCATGACAGGGGGTCCCTACGAGCAGTACGTC.

This clonotype was detected only a few times. This chain joins TRBV3-1 and TRBJ2-3; 10 bases are shared with TRBD2. The germline gives CDR1 LGHDT, CDR2 YNNKEL (reference sequence). CDR3 size: 16 residues. J was trimmed by 7 bases and V by 3 bases; bases with no gene match: 10. The CDR3 reads CASSQAGSGRENTQYF. CDR3 DNA: TGTGCCAGCAGCCAGGCCGGGAGCGGGAGGGAAAATACGCAGTATTTT.

V usage is TRBV2 and J usage is TRBJ1-2; D uncertain. This CDR3 is 12 amino acids long. CDR1 is SNHLY and CDR2 is FYNNEI in the germline V gene. Trimming removed 8 bases from V and 7 bases from J, with 14 bases in between. In DNA form, the CDR3 reads TGTGCCAGCGGGCACAGAGGATTTGGCTACACCTTC. The encoded protein is CASGHRGFGYTF.

The chain uses TRBV9 and TRBJ2-5, with TRBD1 matching over 7 bases. The germline CDR1 and CDR2 sequences are SGDLS and YYNGEE. V shed 0 bases and J 5 bases; nucleotides not matched to a gene: 7. This CDR3 contains 15 residues. The CDR3 sequence is CASSVVEGAGETQYF. CDR3 DNA sequence: TGTGCCAGCAGCGTAGTAGAGGGGGCAGGGGAGACCCAGTACTTC.

This clonotype was seen a handful of times. V is TRBV10-3 and J is TRBJ2-7; 8 bases are a match to TRBD1. V was pared by 6 bases and J by 6 bases, with 4 bases of the junction left unmatched. The CDR3 has 12 residues. CDR1 and CDR2 (germline): ENHRY, SYGVKD. CDR3 nucleotide sequence: TGTGCCATCAGCCGGACAGGGCCCGAGCAGTACGTC. Amino acid sequence: CAISRTGPEQYV.

This clonotype occurred many times. V usage is TRBV5-1 and J usage is TRBJ2-7; 10 positions match TRBD2. CDR1 is SGHRS and CDR2 is YFSETQ in the germline V gene. The length of the CDR3 is 16 residues. J lost 7 bases, V lost 4 bases, and 14 bases had no gene match. CDR3 in DNA: TGCGCCAGCAGCCTGGGGGGGACTAGCGCTCTCGCTGAGCAGTACGTC. It yields the protein CASSLGGTSALAEQYV.

Remarks on this clonotype: Since a much larger clone is just one base distant, this may be a read error. The gene calls are TRBV20-1 and TRBJ1-1; D gene uncertain. The V end lost 1 base, the J end lost 1 base, and 10 bases lay between the germline ends. CDR3 size: 14 residues. Per germline, CDR1 DFQATT and CDR2 SNEGSKA (reference sequence). The CDR3 loop is CSARGIPSNTEAFF. The CDR3 DNA is TGCAGTGCTAGAGGGATCCCGTCGAACACTGAAGCTTTCTTT.

The CDR3 bases are TGTGCCAGCGGGGCTAGCGGAAACACCGGGGAGCTGTTTTTT. This encodes CASGASGNTGELFF. This chain connects TRBV2 to TRBJ2-2; 7 bases align to TRBD2. CDR3 length equals 14 residues. V was clipped by 8 bases and J by 2 bases; unmatched bases: 5. Germline V gene lookup returns CDR1 SNHLY and CDR2 FYNNEI.